The present TCR beta chain was sequenced within a study of blood T cell repertoires in COVID-19. At the level of the study: From T cells, B-cell-depleted T cells, or PBMCs came the material, which was cDNA or gDNA.

The assay was immunoSEQ multiplex PCR, and TCRdb's table has in-frame clones only and misses some. The table has around 93,000 clones, roughly 91% seen once; the top ten hold 5.5% to 8%. Trimming shortened V by 0 bases and J by 4 bases, and 7 bases separated the two germline ends. The V gene's germline CDR1 is LGHNA and CDR2 YSLEER. This CDR3 region has 13 residues. Enrolment of Seattle patients took place during active infection, and they were followed longitudinally. The clonotype was recovered from a man aged 18-30 years with COVID-19, enrolled during active disease. The chain is built from TRBV4-3 and TRBJ2-7; no reliable D call. The sequencing sample was made of peripheral blood. As DNA, the CDR3 is TGCGCCAGCAGCCAAGACCCTAAGTACGAGCAGTACTTC. Translation gives CASSQDPKYEQYF.